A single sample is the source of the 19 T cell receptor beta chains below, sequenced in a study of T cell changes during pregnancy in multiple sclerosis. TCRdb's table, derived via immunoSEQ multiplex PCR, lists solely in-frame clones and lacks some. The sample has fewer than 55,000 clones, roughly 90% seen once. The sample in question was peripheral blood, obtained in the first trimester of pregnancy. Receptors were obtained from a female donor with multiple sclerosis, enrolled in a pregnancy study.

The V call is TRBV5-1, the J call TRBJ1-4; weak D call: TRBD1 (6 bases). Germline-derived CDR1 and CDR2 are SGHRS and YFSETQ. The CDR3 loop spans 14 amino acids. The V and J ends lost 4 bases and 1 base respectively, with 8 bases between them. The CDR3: CASSLTGTNEKLFF. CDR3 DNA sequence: TGCGCCAGCAGCCTGACAGGAACTAATGAAAAACTGTTTTTT. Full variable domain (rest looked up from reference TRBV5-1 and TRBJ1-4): KAGVTQTPRYLIKTRGQQVTLSCSPISGHRSVSWYQQTPGQGLQFLFEYFSETQRNKGNFPGRFSGRQFSNSRSEMNVSTLELGDSALYLCASSLTGTNEKLFFGSGTQLSVL.

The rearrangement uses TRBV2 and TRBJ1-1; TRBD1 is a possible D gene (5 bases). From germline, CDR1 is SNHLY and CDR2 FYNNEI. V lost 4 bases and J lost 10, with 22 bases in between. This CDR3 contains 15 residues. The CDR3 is CASSGGWGVLGGAFF. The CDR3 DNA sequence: TGTGCCAGCAGTGGGGGTTGGGGGGTCCTGGGGGGAGCTTTCTTT.

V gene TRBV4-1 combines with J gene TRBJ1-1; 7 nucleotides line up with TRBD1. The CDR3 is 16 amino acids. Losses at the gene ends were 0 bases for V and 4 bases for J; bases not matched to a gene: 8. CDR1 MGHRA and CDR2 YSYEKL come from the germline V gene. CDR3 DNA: TGCGCCAGCAGCCAAGAAGGCAGGGGGGATAGCACTGAAGCTTTCTTT. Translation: CASSQEGRGDSTEAFF.

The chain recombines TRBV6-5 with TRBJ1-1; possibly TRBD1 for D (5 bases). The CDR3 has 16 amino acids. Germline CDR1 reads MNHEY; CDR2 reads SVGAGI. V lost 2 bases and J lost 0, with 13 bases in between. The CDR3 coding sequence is TGTGCCAGCAGTTACGCCCCGGGACTCATGAACACTGAAGCTTTCTTT. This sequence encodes CASSYAPGLMNTEAFF.

CDR3 loop: CASIRYLGGGTQETQYF. DNA of the CDR3: TGTGCCAGTATAAGGTACTTAGGCGGGGGAACCCAAGAGACCCAGTACTTC. J is TRBJ2-5 and V is TRBV19; TRBD2 matches 7 bases. The trim removed 7 bases at V and 1 base at J, leaving 15 bases unmatched. The CDR3 has 17 amino acids. CDR1 LNHDA and CDR2 SQIVND come from the germline V gene (reference sequence).

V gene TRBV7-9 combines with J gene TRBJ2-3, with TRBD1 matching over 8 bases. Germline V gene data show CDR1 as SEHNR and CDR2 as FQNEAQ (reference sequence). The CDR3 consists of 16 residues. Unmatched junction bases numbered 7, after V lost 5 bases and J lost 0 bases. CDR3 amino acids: CASSPRGQGSTDTQYF. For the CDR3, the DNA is TGTGCCAGCAGCCCCAGGGGGCAGGGGAGCACAGATACGCAGTATTTT.

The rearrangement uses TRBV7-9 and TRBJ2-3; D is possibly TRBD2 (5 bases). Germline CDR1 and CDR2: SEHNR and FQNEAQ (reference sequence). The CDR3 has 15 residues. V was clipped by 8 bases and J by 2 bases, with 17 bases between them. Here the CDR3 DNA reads TGTGCCAGCGCGGTTGGTACGGGGATCACAGATACGCAGTATTTT. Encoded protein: CASAVGTGITDTQYF.

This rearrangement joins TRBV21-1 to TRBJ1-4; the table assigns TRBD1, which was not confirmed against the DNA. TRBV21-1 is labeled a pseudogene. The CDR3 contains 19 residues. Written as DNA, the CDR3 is TGTGCCAGCAGCAAGGGTCGGCGACAGGGGATTGCAACTAATGAAAAACTGTTTTTT. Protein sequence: CASSKGRRQGIATNEKLFF.

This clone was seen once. CDR3 region: CASSPHSTDTQYF. The CDR3 coding sequence is TGTGCCAGCAGTCCACATAGCACAGATACGCAGTATTTT. The chain joins TRBV27 to TRBJ2-3; D is ambiguous. This CDR3 has 13 residues. Germline CDR1 MNHEY, CDR2 SMNVEV (reference sequence). The V and J ends lost 5 bases and 0 bases respectively, with 6 bases between them.

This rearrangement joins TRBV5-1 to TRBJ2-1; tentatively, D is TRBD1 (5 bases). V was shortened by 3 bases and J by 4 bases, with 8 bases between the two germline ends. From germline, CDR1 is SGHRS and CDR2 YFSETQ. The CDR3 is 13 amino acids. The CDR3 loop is CASSSDSYNEQFF. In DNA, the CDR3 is TGCGCCAGCAGCTCCGACAGTTACAATGAGCAGTTCTTC.

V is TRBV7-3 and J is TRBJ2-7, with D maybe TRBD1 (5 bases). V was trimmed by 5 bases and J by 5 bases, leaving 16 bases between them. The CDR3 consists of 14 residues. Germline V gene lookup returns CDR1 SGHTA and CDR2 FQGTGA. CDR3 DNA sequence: TGTGCCAGCAGCACCCAGGGCGGCTCAAACGAGCAGTACTTC. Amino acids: CASSTQGGSNEQYF. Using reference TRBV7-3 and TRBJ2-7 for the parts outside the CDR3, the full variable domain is GAGVSQTPSNKVTEKGKYVELRCDPISGHTALYWYRQSLGQGPEFLIYFQGTGAADDSGLPNDRFFAVRPEGSVSTLKIQRTERGDSAVYLCASSTQGGSNEQYFGPGTRLTVT.

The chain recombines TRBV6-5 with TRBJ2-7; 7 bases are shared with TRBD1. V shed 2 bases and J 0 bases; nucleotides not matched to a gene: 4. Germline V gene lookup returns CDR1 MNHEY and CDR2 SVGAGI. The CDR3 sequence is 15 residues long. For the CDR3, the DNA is TGTGCCAGCAGTTACCTCGGGACAGTCTCCTACGAGCAGTACTTC. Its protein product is CASSYLGTVSYEQYF.

Here the CDR3 reads CASSPAGGPQETQYF. Here the CDR3 DNA reads TGTGCCAGCAGCCCAGCAGGGGGCCCTCAAGAGACCCAGTACTTC. The rearrangement joins TRBV5-4 to TRBJ2-5; 8 nucleotides line up with TRBD1. This CDR3 has 15 amino acids. Germline V gene sequence: CDR1 SGHNT, CDR2 YYREEE (reference sequence). V trimming: 4 bases; J trimming: 2 bases; junction bases outside the gene matches: 7. Together with reference TRBV5-4 and TRBJ2-5, the CDR3 gives the full variable domain: ETGVTQSPTHLIKTRGQQVTLRCSSQSGHNTVSWYQQALGQGPQFIFQYYREEENGRGNFPPRFSGLQFPNYSSELNVNALELDDSALYLCASSPAGGPQETQYFGPGTRLLVL.

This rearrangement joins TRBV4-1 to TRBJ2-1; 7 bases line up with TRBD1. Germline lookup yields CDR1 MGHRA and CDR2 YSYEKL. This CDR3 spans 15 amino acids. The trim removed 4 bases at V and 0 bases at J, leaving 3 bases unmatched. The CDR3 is CASSPRTGSYNEQFF. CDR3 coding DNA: TGCGCCAGCAGCCCTAGGACAGGCTCCTACAATGAGCAGTTCTTC.

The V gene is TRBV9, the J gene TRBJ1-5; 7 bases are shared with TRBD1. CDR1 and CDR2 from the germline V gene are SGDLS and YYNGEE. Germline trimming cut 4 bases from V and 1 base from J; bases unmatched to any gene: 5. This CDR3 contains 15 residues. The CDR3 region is CASSPQQGSNQPQHF. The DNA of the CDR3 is TGTGCCAGCAGCCCTCAACAGGGGAGCAATCAGCCCCAGCATTTT.

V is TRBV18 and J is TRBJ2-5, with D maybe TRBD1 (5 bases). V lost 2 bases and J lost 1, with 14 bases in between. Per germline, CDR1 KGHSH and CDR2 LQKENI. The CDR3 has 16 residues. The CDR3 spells CASSPSLAGSQETQYF. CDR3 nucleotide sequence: TGTGCCAGCTCACCATCGCTTGCAGGGTCCCAAGAGACCCAGTACTTC.

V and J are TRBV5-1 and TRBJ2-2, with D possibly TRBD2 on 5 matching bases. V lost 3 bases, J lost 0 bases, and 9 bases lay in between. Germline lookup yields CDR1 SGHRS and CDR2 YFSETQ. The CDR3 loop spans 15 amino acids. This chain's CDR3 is CASSSDGANTGELFF. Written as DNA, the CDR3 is TGCGCCAGCAGCTCTGACGGGGCGAACACCGGGGAGCTGTTTTTT.

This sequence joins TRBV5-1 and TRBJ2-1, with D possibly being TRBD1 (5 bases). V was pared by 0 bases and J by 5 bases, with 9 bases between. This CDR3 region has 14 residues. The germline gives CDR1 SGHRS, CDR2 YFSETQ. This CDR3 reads CASSLGTGNNEQFF. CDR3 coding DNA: TGCGCCAGCAGCTTGGGAACAGGCAACAATGAGCAGTTCTTC.

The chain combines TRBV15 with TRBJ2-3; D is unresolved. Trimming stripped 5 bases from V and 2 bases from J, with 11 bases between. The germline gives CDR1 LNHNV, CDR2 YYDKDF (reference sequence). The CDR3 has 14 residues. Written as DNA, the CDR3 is TGTGCCACCAGCCTAAACCCCCACACAGATACGCAGTATTTT. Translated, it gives CATSLNPHTDTQYF. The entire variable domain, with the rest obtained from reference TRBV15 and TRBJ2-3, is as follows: DAMVIQNPRYQVTQFGKPVTLSCSQTLNHNVMYWYQQKSSQAPKLLFHYYDKDFNNEADTPDNFQSRRPNTSFCFLDIRSPGLGDTAMYLCATSLNPHTDTQYFGPGTRLTVL.